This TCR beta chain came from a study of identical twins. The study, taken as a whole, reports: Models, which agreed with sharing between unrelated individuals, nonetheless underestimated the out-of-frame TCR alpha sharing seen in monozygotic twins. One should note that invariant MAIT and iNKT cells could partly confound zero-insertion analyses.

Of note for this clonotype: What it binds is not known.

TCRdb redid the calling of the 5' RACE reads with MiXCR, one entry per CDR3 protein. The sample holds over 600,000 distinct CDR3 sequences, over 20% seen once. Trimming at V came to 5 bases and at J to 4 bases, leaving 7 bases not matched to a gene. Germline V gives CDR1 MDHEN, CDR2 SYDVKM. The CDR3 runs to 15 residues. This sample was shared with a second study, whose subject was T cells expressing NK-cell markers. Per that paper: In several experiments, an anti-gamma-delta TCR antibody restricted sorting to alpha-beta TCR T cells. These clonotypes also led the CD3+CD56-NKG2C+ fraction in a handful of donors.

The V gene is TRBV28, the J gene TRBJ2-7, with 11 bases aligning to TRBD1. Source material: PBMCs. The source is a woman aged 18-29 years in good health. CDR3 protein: CASSRPDRGLYEQYF. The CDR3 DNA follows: TGTGCCAGCAGTCGCCCGGACAGGGGGCTATACGAGCAGTACTTC.